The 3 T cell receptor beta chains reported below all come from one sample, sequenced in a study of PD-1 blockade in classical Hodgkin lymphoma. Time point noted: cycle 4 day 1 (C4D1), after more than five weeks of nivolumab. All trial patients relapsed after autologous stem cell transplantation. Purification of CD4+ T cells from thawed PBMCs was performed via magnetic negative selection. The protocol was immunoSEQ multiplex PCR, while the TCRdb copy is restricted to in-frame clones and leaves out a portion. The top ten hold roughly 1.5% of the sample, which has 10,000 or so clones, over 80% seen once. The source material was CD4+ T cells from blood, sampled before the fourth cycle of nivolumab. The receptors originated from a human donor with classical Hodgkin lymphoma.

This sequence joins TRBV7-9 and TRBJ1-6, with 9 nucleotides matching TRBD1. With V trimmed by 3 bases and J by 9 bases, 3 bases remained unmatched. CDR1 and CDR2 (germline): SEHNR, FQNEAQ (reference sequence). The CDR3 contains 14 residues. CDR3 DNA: TGTGCCAGCAGCTTGAGGACAGGGGTTTCACCCCTCCACTTT. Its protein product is CASSLRTGVSPLHF. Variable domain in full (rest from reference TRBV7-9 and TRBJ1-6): DTGVSQNPRHKITKRGQNVTFRCDPISEHNRLYWYRQTLGQGPEFLTYFQNEAQLEKSRLLSDRFSAERPKGSFSTLEIQRTEQGDSAMYLCASSLRTGVSPLHFGNGTRLTVT.

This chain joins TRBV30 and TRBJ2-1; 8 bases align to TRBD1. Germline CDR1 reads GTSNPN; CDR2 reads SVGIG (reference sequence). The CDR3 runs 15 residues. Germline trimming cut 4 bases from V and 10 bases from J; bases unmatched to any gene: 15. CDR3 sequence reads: CAWTQLDREGQEQFF. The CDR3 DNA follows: TGTGCCTGGACCCAATTGGACAGGGAAGGGCAGGAGCAGTTCTTC. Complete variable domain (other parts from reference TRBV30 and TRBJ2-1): SQTIHQWPATLVQPVGSPLSLECTVEGTSNPNLYWYRQAAGRGLQLLFYSVGIGQISSEVPQNLSASRPQDRQFILSSKKLLLSDSGFYLCAWTQLDREGQEQFFGPGTRLTVL.

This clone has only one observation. As DNA, the CDR3 is TGTGCCTGGAGGCCTACTAGCGGGAGAACAGATACGCAGTATTTT. Translated, it gives CAWRPTSGRTDTQYF. The chain recombines TRBV30 with TRBJ2-3; 11 nucleotides match TRBD2. Germline V gives CDR1 GTSNPN, CDR2 SVGIG (reference sequence). The CDR3 runs 15 residues. Losses at the gene ends were 3 bases for V and 3 bases for J; bases not matched to a gene: 5.